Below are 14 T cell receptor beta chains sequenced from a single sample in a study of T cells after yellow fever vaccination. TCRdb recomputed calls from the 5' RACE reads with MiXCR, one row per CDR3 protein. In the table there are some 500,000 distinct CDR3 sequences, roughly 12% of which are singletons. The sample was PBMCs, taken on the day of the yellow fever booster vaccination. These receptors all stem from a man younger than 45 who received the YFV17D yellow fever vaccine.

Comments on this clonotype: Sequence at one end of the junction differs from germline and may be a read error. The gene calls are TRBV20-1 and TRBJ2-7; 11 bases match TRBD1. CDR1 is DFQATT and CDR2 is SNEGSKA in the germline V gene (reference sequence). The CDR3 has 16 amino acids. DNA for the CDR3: TGCTGTGCTAAGACGGACAGGGGGCACCTAACCTACGAGCAGTACTTC. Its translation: CCAKTDRGHLTYEQYF.

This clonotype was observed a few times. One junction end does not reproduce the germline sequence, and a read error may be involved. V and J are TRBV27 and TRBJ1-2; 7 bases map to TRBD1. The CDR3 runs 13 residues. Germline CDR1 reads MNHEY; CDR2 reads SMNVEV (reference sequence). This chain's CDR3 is CASSLFQDRRRYF. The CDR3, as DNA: TGTGCCAGCAGTTTATTCCAGGACAGGCGGCGATACTTC.

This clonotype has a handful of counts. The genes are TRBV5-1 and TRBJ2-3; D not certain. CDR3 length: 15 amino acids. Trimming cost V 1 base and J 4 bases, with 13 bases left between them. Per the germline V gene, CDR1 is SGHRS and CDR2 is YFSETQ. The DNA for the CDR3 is TGCGCCAGCAGCTTGTATGCAGGCCGTGCAGATACGCAGTATTTT. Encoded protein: CASSLYAGRADTQYF.

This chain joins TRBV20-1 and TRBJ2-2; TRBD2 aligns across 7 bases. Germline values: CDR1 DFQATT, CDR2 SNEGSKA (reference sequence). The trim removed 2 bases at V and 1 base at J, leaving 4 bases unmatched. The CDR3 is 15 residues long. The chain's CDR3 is CSARPPGGNTGELFF. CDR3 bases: TGCAGTGCTAGACCCCCGGGAGGGAACACCGGGGAGCTGTTTTTT.

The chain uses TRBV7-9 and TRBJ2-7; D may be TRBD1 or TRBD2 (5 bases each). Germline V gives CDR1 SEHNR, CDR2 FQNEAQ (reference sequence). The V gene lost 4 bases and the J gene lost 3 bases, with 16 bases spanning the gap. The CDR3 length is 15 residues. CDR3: CASSSLAGTIYEQYF. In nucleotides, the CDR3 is TGTGCCAGCAGCTCCCTGGCAGGGACCATCTACGAGCAGTACTTC.

The CDR3 is CASSPPGNQGTGELFF. CDR3 nucleotide sequence: TGTGCCAGCAGTCCACCGGGAAACCAGGGGACCGGGGAGCTGTTTTTT. This rearrangement joins TRBV6-1 to TRBJ2-2; D perhaps matches TRBD1 (6 bases). Germline assignment: CDR1 MNHNS and CDR2 SASEGT. The CDR3 has 16 amino acids. The V and J ends lost 5 bases and 5 bases respectively, with 18 bases between them.

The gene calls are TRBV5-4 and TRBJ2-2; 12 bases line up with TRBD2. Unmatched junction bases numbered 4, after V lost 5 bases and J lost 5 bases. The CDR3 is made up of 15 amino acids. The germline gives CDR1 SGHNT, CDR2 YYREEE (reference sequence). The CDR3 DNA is TGTGCCAGCAGAACCGGGACTAGCGGGACCGGGGAGCTGTTTTTT. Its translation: CASRTGTSGTGELFF.

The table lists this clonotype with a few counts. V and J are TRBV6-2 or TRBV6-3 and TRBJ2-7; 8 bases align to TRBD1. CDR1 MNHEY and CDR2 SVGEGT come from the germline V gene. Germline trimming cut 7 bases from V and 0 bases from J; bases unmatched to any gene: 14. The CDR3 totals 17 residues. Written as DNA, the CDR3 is TGTGCCAGCACCCAGTGGGGACAGGCGAATACCTCCTACGAGCAGTACTTC. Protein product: CASTQWGQANTSYEQYF.

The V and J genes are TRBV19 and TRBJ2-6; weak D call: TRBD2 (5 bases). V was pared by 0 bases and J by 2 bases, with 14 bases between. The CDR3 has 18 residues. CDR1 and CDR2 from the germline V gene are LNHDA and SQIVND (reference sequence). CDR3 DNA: TGTGCCAGTAGTATAGATGGGAGCGGTCTGGCTGGGGCCAACGTCCTGACTTTC. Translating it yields CASSIDGSGLAGANVLTF. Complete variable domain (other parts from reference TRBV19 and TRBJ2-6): DGGITQSPKYLFRKEGQNVTLSCEQNLNHDAMYWYRQDPGQGLRLIYYSQIVNDFQKGDIAEGYSVSREKKESFPLTVTSAQKNPTAFYLCASSIDGSGLAGANVLTFGAGSRLTVL.

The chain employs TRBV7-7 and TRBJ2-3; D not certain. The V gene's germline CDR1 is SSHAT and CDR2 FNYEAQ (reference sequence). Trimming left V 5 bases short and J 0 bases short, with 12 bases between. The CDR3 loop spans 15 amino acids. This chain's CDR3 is CASSPAVSSTDTQYF. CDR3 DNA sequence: TGTGCCAGCAGCCCCGCAGTCTCTAGCACAGATACGCAGTATTTT.

The CDR3 loop is CATTRLGAAAGETQYF. The CDR3 DNA reads as TGTGCCACAACTCGACTCGGGGCCGCGGCGGGAGAGACCCAGTACTTC. The chain has TRBV12-3 or TRBV12-4 and TRBJ2-5; D may correspond to TRBD1 or TRBD2 (5 bases each). The CDR3 is made up of 16 amino acids. V lost 10 bases and J lost 4, with 25 bases in between.

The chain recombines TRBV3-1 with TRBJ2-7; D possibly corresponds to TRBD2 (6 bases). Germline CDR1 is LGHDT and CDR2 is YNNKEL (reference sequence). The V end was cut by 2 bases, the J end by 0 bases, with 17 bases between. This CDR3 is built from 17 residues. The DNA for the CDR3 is TGTGCCAGCAGCCAACCCCCTCTAGCGCCGAGCTCCTACGAGCAGTACTTC. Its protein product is CASSQPPLAPSSYEQYF.

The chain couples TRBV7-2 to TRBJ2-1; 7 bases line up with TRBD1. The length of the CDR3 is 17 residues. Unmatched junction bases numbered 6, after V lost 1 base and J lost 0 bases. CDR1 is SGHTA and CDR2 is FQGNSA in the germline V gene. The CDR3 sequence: CASSLGKTGRSYNEQFF. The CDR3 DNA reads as TGTGCCAGCAGCTTAGGAAAGACAGGGCGCTCCTACAATGAGCAGTTCTTC.

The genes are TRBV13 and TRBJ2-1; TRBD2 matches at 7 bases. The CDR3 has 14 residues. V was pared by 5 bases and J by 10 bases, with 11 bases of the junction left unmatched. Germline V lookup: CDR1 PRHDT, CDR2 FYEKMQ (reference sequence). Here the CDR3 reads CASSPRGTIPEQFF. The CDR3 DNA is TGTGCCAGCAGCCCACGGGGGACTATCCCCGAGCAGTTCTTC.